The 18 T cell receptor beta chains listed next were all sequenced from one sample in a study of shared clonotypes between healthy human individuals. Method: immunoSEQ multiplex PCR; TCRdb's copy keeps in-frame clones and lacks some. Found here are a few million clones, roughly 90% of them singletons; the top ten hold 0.3% to 0.4%. Sequenced input: naive CD4+ T cells from PBMCs. Subset reported: CD45RA+ positively selected. The receptors originated from a man in his late teens or twenties in good health. Some clones in this sample may be carry-over from other donors' samples.

The chain is built from TRBV19 and TRBJ1-2; 9 bases are shared with TRBD1. The length of the CDR3 is 15 residues. J lost 0 bases, V lost 5 bases, and 4 bases had no gene match. Germline V lookup: CDR1 LNHDA, CDR2 SQIVND (reference sequence). This CDR3 reads CASSPQGAANYGYTF. The CDR3 region has the DNA TGTGCCAGTAGTCCACAGGGGGCCGCTAACTATGGCTACACCTTC.

This clone was seen more than once but under ten times. The chain is built from TRBV5-4 and TRBJ1-3, with TRBD1 as a possible D gene (6 bases). The CDR3 covers 13 residues. CDR1 is SGHNT, CDR2 YYREEE, per germline (reference sequence). V was shortened by 4 bases and J by 7 bases, with 12 bases between the two germline ends. Written as DNA, the CDR3 is TGTGCCAGCAGCCCCGGACAGAGGAACACCATATATTTT. Protein product: CASSPGQRNTIYF. Filled out from reference TRBV5-4 and TRBJ1-3, the complete variable domain reads ETGVTQSPTHLIKTRGQQVTLRCSSQSGHNTVSWYQQALGQGPQFIFQYYREEENGRGNFPPRFSGLQFPNYSSELNVNALELDDSALYLCASSPGQRNTIYFGEGSWLTVV.

As for this clone: The same CDR3 arises from other DNA sequences in this sample as well. V gene TRBV9 combines with J gene TRBJ2-7; no reliable D call. This CDR3 has 12 amino acids. The germline CDR1 and CDR2 sequences are SGDLS and YYNGEE. The V end was cut by 0 bases, the J end by 6 bases, with 7 bases between. The CDR3 nucleotides are TGTGCCAGCAGCGTAGGTGCAGGCGAGCAGTACTTC. The encoded protein is CASSVGAGEQYF. The full variable domain, in which reference TRBV9 and TRBJ2-7 provide the parts outside the CDR3, is DSGVTQTPKHLITATGQRVTLRCSPRSGDLSVYWYQQSLDQGLQFLIQYYNGEERAKGNILERFSAQQFPDLHSELNLSSLELGDSALYFCASSVGAGEQYFGPGTRLTVT.

V and J are TRBV9 and TRBJ2-1; D ambiguous. Germline V CDR1 and CDR2: SGDLS, YYNGEE. The CDR3 consists of 16 residues. V lost 4 bases to trimming and J lost 0 bases, with 14 bases between them. The CDR3 DNA reads TGTGCCAGCAGCCCCGTGGCGACGAGCTCCTACAATGAGCAGTTCTTC. Protein product: CASSPVATSSYNEQFF.

V and J are TRBV28 and TRBJ2-7; 7 positions agree with TRBD2. Germline lookup yields CDR1 MDHEN and CDR2 SYDVKM. CDR3 size: 13 residues. V lost 6 bases to trimming and J lost 1 base; unmatched junction nucleotides: 3. The CDR3 loop is CASRAGGSYEQYF. The CDR3 nucleotides are TGTGCCAGCAGGGCCGGGGGGTCCTACGAGCAGTACTTC.

V usage is TRBV7-2 and J usage is TRBJ2-1, with TRBD2 identical over 12 bases. The V gene's germline CDR1 is SGHTA and CDR2 FQGNSA. V gave up 3 bases and J gave up 1 base; unmatched junction bases: 4. This CDR3 comprises 17 residues. CDR3 DNA sequence: TGTGCCAGCAGCTTGACTAGCGGGAGTGCGTCCTACAATGAGCAGTTCTTC. It yields the protein CASSLTSGSASYNEQFF.

The CDR3 DNA reads as TGTGCCAGCTCAATCGACCCAGGAGAGCAGTTCTTC. It codes for CASSIDPGEQFF. The rearrangement uses TRBV18 and TRBJ2-1; D call uncertain. Trimming removed 5 bases from V and 10 bases from J, with 12 bases in between. Germline CDR1 and CDR2: KGHSH and LQKENI. This CDR3 contains 12 residues.

The rearrangement joins TRBV5-1 to TRBJ2-1; TRBD2 might be the D (6 bases). The CDR3 is 15 residues long. The V gene's germline CDR1 is SGHRS and CDR2 YFSETQ. V shed 1 base and J shed 2 bases, with 10 bases lying between them. The CDR3 coding sequence is TGCGCCAGCAGCTTGCCCCGGGAGCCCTACAATGAGCAGTTCTTC. Amino acids: CASSLPREPYNEQFF. Based on the CDR3 plus reference TRBV5-1 and TRBJ2-1, the full variable domain is KAGVTQTPRYLIKTRGQQVTLSCSPISGHRSVSWYQQTPGQGLQFLFEYFSETQRNKGNFPGRFSGRQFSNSRSEMNVSTLELGDSALYLCASSLPREPYNEQFFGPGTRLTVL.

This clone has just one count. The chain recombines TRBV7-3 with TRBJ2-3; TRBD2 aligns across 7 bases. The germline V gene has CDR1 SGHTA and CDR2 FQGTGA. The CDR3 spans 15 residues. Trimming removed 5 bases from V and 2 bases from J; junction bases left unmatched: 7. DNA of the CDR3: TGTGCCAGCAGCCAGAGCGGGGTCCACACAGATACGCAGTATTTT. Its protein is CASSQSGVHTDTQYF. The full variable domain, its missing parts supplied by reference TRBV7-3 and TRBJ2-3, is GAGVSQTPSNKVTEKGKYVELRCDPISGHTALYWYRQSLGQGPEFLIYFQGTGAADDSGLPNDRFFAVRPEGSVSTLKIQRTERGDSAVYLCASSQSGVHTDTQYFGPGTRLTVL.

The genes are TRBV5-1 and TRBJ1-1; D is possibly TRBD1 (5 bases). V was pared by 2 bases and J by 3 bases, with 14 bases between. The CDR3 consists of 15 residues. CDR1 and CDR2 (germline): SGHRS, YFSETQ. As DNA, the CDR3 is TGCGCCAGCAGCTTCTATCAGGGTGGGCACACTGAAGCTTTCTTT. As protein: CASSFYQGGHTEAFF.

This rearrangement joins TRBV10-3 to TRBJ2-1; no reliable D call. This CDR3 is built from 13 residues. CDR1 is ENHRY and CDR2 is SYGVKD in the germline V gene. Trimming stripped 2 bases from V and 2 bases from J, with 4 bases between. CDR3 protein: CAISEVAYNEQFF. The CDR3 region has the DNA TGTGCCATCAGTGAGGTAGCCTACAATGAGCAGTTCTTC.

The chain is built from TRBV5-1 and TRBJ2-5; D gene uncertain. Germline V lookup: CDR1 SGHRS, CDR2 YFSETQ. The length of the CDR3 is 12 residues. Deletions cut 6 bases from V and 5 bases from J, with 11 bases between. CDR3 residues: CASTSGGETQYF. As DNA, the CDR3 is TGCGCCAGCACCTCAGGTGGGGAGACCCAGTACTTC.

The chain uses TRBV5-6 and TRBJ1-2; D is unresolved. V was clipped by 2 bases and J by 5 bases, with 7 bases between them. The CDR3 length is 12 residues. CDR1 is SGHDT, CDR2 YYEEEE, per germline. The CDR3 here is CASSFAQYGYTF. CDR3 DNA sequence: TGTGCCAGCAGCTTCGCACAGTATGGCTACACCTTC.

The gene calls are TRBV25-1 and TRBJ1-3; no reliable D call. Per germline, CDR1 MGHDK and CDR2 SYGVNS. V lost 3 bases to trimming and J lost 9 bases, with 12 bases between them. The CDR3 has 13 residues. The CDR3 loop reads CASSDPMRATIYF. For the CDR3, the DNA is TGTGCCAGCAGTGACCCCATGAGGGCCACCATATATTTT.

This chain joins TRBV7-8 and TRBJ1-2; 7 bases line up with TRBD1. Unmatched junction bases numbered 30, after V lost 5 bases and J lost 6 bases. CDR1 SGHVS and CDR2 FQNEAQ come from the germline V gene. This CDR3 is built from 21 residues. This CDR3 is CASSDPGQSFVNEGGPDGYTF. CDR3 nucleotide sequence: TGTGCCAGCAGCGACCCGGGACAGTCGTTCGTGAACGAGGGGGGCCCCGATGGCTACACCTTC. Full variable domain (remainder filled in from reference TRBV7-8 and TRBJ1-2): GAGVSQSPRYKVAKRGQDVALRCDPISGHVSLFWYQQALGQGPEFLTYFQNEAQLDKSGLPSDRFFAERPEGSVSTLKIQRTQQEDSAVYLCASSDPGQSFVNEGGPDGYTFGSGTRLTVV.

The chain has TRBV19 and TRBJ1-5, with a tentative D call TRBD1 (6 bases). Germline V CDR1 and CDR2: LNHDA, SQIVND (reference sequence). Trimming took 7 bases from V and 9 from J, leaving 22 bases between them. This CDR3 has 15 residues. In nucleotides, the CDR3 is TGTGCCAGTACCCGGGACACGGGAGGGGGTCGGCCCCAGCATTTT. Its translation: CASTRDTGGGRPQHF.

The chain combines TRBV4-3 with TRBJ1-2, with D uncertain. The CDR3 extends over 14 amino acids. Germline assignment: CDR1 LGHNA and CDR2 YSLEER. The V end was cut by 4 bases, the J end by 1 base, with 10 bases between. Here the CDR3 DNA reads TGCGCCAGCAGCCGAGTAATACTTAACTATGGCTACACCTTC. This gives the protein CASSRVILNYGYTF.

The J gene is TRBJ1-2, the V gene TRBV5-5; TRBD1 is a possible D gene (5 bases). Trimming took 4 bases from V and 4 from J, leaving 20 bases between them. The CDR3 has 16 residues. The germline CDR1 and CDR2 sequences are SGHKS and YYEKEE (reference sequence). CDR3 in amino acids: CASSLVRGMRGYGYTF. The CDR3 DNA follows: TGTGCCAGCAGCCTCGTGCGGGGGATGAGGGGCTATGGCTACACCTTC.